The clone carrying this TCR beta chain was counted at least ten times. Its antigen is still unknown. The CDR3 totals 15 residues. J gave up 0 bases and V 5 bases, and 6 bases lay outside the gene matches. CDR1 and CDR2 (germline): MNHNS, SASEGT. TCRdb analysed the 5' RACE reads with MiXCR anew, one entry per CDR3 protein. There are roughly 100,000 distinct CDR3 sequences in the sample; less than 25% occur only once, and around 12% lies in the top ten. The sample comes from a study of CD8 T cells in ankylosing spondylitis. The study, taken as a whole, reports: From matched ankylosing spondylitis synovial fluid, disease-linked clones were reportedly recovered at significantly enriched levels.

The source material was synovial fluid, either unsorted or a sorted T cell fraction (not recorded which). This rearrangement joins TRBV6-1 to TRBJ2-7, with 8 nucleotides matching TRBD1. The TCR was taken from a male donor with ankylosing spondylitis. CDR3 nucleotide sequence: TGTGCCAGCAGTCCCGGGACAGGTTTCTCCTACGAGCAGTACTTC. This codes for CASSPGTGFSYEQYF.